The rows below give T cell receptor beta chains drawn from one sample of a study of blood T cell repertoires in COVID-19. Method: immunoSEQ multiplex PCR; TCRdb's copy keeps in-frame clones and lacks some. This table holds roughly 300,000 clones, 65% to 90% found once. Sequenced: PBMCs or T cells enriched from blood (not recorded which). The origin of the receptors is a man aged 25-45 years who had recovered from COVID-19. The CDR3 runs from the conserved cysteine through the conserved F or W. Fields, in order: V gene, clone size, J gene, D gene, CDR3 DNA, CDR3 protein. D genes are given only for firm matches. Part of the rows lack a size; the others show once, few, many or a class for expanded clones.

>TRBV5-1|-|TRBJ1-2|-
TGCGCCAGCAGCTTGACTCAATCGACGGGGGAGAGCTACACCTTC
CASSLTQSTGESYTF
>TRBV6-5|-|TRBJ1-6|-
TGTGCCAGCCGAGGGCCACCCCTCCACTTT
CASRGPPLHF
>TRBV3-1/TRBV3-2|-|TRBJ2-1|TRBD2
TGTGCCAGCAGTCGGCGGGAGAATCATCGCGAGCAGTTCTTC
CASSRRENHREQFF
>TRBV5-1|-|TRBJ2-2|TRBD2
TGCGCCAGCAGCTTTACAGCGGGAGATGTCGGGGAGCTGTTTTTT
CASSFTAGDVGELFF
>TRBV30|-|TRBJ1-1|-
TGTGCCTGGATGGAGGGAAGGGGGAACACTGAAGCTTTCTTT
CAWMEGRGNTEAFF
>TRBV3-1/TRBV3-2|many|TRBJ2-3|-
TGTGCCAGCAGCCGCGCATCGGTCACAGATACGCAGTATTTT
CASSRASVTDTQYF
>TRBV2|-|TRBJ2-2|TRBD1
TGTGCCAGCAGTTCCGGGACAGGGAACACCGGGGAGCTGTTTTTT
CASSSGTGNTGELFF
>TRBV30|-|TRBJ1-2|-
TGTGCCTGGAGTGTCGGCTGGACACCCAACTATGGCTACACCTTC
CAWSVGWTPNYGYTF
>TRBV19|-|TRBJ2-3|TRBD2
TGTGCCAGTAGTAAACGTTCTAGCGGGAGCACAGATACGCAGTATTTT
CASSKRSSGSTDTQYF
>TRBV28|-|TRBJ1-5|-
TGTGCCAGCGTTCCGCGGGGGAATCAGCCCCAGCATTTT
CASVPRGNQPQHF
>TRBV18|-|TRBJ1-5|-
TGTGCCAGCTCATCGACAATCTCACGCCAGCCCCAGCATTTT
CASSSTISRQPQHF
>TRBV11-3|-|TRBJ1-2|TRBD1
TGTGCCAGCAGCCCCTACACCGGGACAGGGTATGATGGCTACACCTTC
CASSPYTGTGYDGYTF
>TRBV29-1|-|TRBJ2-7|TRBD2
TGCAGCGTGTCGGCTGCGGGAGGCATCTCCTACGAGCAGTACTTC
CSVSAAGGISYEQYF
>TRBV6-5|-|TRBJ2-7|TRBD1
TGTGCCAGCAGGACAGGGGCAGACTACGAGCAGTACTTC
CASRTGADYEQYF
>TRBV5-1|-|TRBJ2-7|TRBD1
TGCGCCAGCAGGGAGTGGACAGGGGATTCCAACGAGCAGTACTTC
CASREWTGDSNEQYF
>TRBV28|once|TRBJ1-5|-
TGTGCCAGCAGTTTCTTAACAGGGAATAGCAATCAGCCCCAGCATTTT
CASSFLTGNSNQPQHF
>TRBV7-9|few|TRBJ2-1|TRBD1
TGTGCCAGCAGCTTAGTTGGGACAGGGTACGTCGCTGACAATGAGCAGTTCTTC
CASSLVGTGYVADNEQFF
>TRBV7-9|-|TRBJ2-2|TRBD1
TGTGCCAGCAGCCAACAGGGGGGAAACACCGGGGAGCTGTTTTTT
CASSQQGGNTGELFF
>TRBV6-4|few|TRBJ2-3|TRBD2
TGTGCCAGCAGTGCCCCTAGCGGAACAGATACGCAGTATTTT
CASSAPSGTDTQYF
>TRBV7-9|few|TRBJ2-2|TRBD1
TGTGCCAGCATTCCAGGGACAGGGAACACCGGGGAGCTGTTTTTT
CASIPGTGNTGELFF
>TRBV28|-|TRBJ1-4|TRBD1
TGTGCCAGCAGTCGGACAGGGTTGGAAAAACTGTTTTTT
CASSRTGLEKLFF
>TRBV28|-|TRBJ1-3|-
TGTGCCAGCAGTGTTCGCGGAGGCCGGGACACCATATATTTT
CASSVRGGRDTIYF
>TRBV30|-|TRBJ2-5|TRBD2
TGTGCCTGGAGTGTAGCGGGATGGGAGACCCAGTACTTC
CAWSVAGWETQYF
>TRBV30|-|TRBJ2-3|TRBD2
TGTGCCTGGACCGGACTAGCGGGGGGGCCCCGGACAGATACGCAGTATTTT
CAWTGLAGGPRTDTQYF
>TRBV7-8|once|TRBJ2-5|-
TGTGCCAGCTGTGAAACGGAGGAGACCCAGTACTTC
CASCETEETQYF
>TRBV7-9|-|TRBJ2-7|-
TGTGCCAGCAGCTTAGATGCTAGGGGCTACGAGCAGTACTTC
CASSLDARGYEQYF
>TRBV5-4|-|TRBJ2-7|TRBD2
TGTGCCAGCAGCTCCAGCGGGACTAAAGGATCCTACGAGCAGTACTTC
CASSSSGTKGSYEQYF
>TRBV6-4|-|TRBJ1-6|TRBD1
TGTGCCAGCAGTGTCACCGGGACAGATAATTCACCCCTCCACTTT
CASSVTGTDNSPLHF
>TRBV7-2|-|TRBJ2-1|-
TGTGCCAGCAGCTTAGCGAGGGACAATGAGCAGTTCTTC
CASSLARDNEQFF
>TRBV5-6|-|TRBJ2-7|TRBD1
TGTGCCAGCAGCCGGACAGGGCCGTCCTACGAGCAGTACTTC
CASSRTGPSYEQYF
>TRBV5-1|-|TRBJ2-5|TRBD2
TGCGCCAGCGCCAGCGGGGGGGCTGAGACCCAGTACTTC
CASASGGAETQYF
>TRBV10-3|-|TRBJ2-7|-
TGTGCCATCAGTACCCCAATACGTGGGGGCGCTCTTACCTACGAGCAGTACTTC
CAISTPIRGGALTYEQYF
>TRBV2|-|TRBJ1-1|TRBD1
TGTGCCAGCAGTTTTTCAGGGGGCCTCATGAACACTGAAGCTTTCTTT
CASSFSGGLMNTEAFF
>TRBV7-7|-|TRBJ2-2|TRBD1
TGTGCTAGCAGCTTAGCGCTAGGACAGGGGACCGGGGAGCTGTTTTTT
CASSLALGQGTGELFF
>TRBV4-1|-|TRBJ1-1|-
TGCGCCAGCAGCCAAGAGACAGCCGCCAGCACTGAAGCTTTCTTT
CASSQETAASTEAFF
>TRBV19|-|TRBJ1-1|-
TGTGCCACGTCTCCGGGGGCTGAAGCTTTCTTT
CATSPGAEAFF
>TRBV6-5|-|TRBJ1-5|TRBD1
TGTGCCAGCAGTTACTCGATGGAGGGGGCTCAGCAGCCCCAGCATTTT
CASSYSMEGAQQPQHF
>TRBV5-1|-|TRBJ1-6|TRBD1
TGCGCCAGCAGCTTGGGGACAGGTTGGGAGTCACCCCTCCACTTT
CASSLGTGWESPLHF
>TRBV27|-|TRBJ2-7|TRBD1
TGTGCCAGCAGTGCCTCGACAGGGGGCTTACAGTACTTC
CASSASTGGLQYF
>TRBV2|-|TRBJ2-6|-
TGTGCCAGCAGTCAGTTTCCCTCTGGGGCCAACGTCCTGACTTTC
CASSQFPSGANVLTF
>TRBV30|-|TRBJ1-1|-
TGTGCCTGGAGTCCCCGATACTACAGCGGGGGGAGGAACACTGAAGCTTTCTTT
CAWSPRYYSGGRNTEAFF
>TRBV7-9|-|TRBJ1-1|-
TGTGCCAGCAGTGACAGGTACGGCACTGAAGCTTTCTTT
CASSDRYGTEAFF
>TRBV28|-|TRBJ2-2|-
TGTGCCAGCAGGGGTGGGCCGAGTTACACCGGGGAGCTGTTTTTT
CASRGGPSYTGELFF